The 32 T cell receptor beta chains below were found in one sample sequenced in a study of T cell responses to AZD1222 COVID-19 vaccine. Some clones are missing from TCRdb's copy, which holds only in-frame ones; the method was immunoSEQ multiplex PCR. The data contain over 120,000 clones, about 94% of them singletons. The material was peripheral blood, obtained on day 0 of AZD1222 vaccination. These receptor sequences come from an adult in good health.

This rearrangement joins TRBV6-5 to TRBJ2-3; D ambiguous. With 0 bases removed from V and 2 bases from J, the gap between germline ends came to 12 bases. CDR3 length equals 16 residues. The germline V gene has CDR1 MNHEY and CDR2 SVGAGI. CDR3 residues: CASSYSKRPTTDTQYF. As DNA, the CDR3 is TGTGCCAGCAGTTACTCGAAGCGTCCGACCACAGATACGCAGTATTTT.

This clone was recorded once. This chain uses TRBV12-3 or TRBV12-4 with TRBJ1-5; D is uncertain. The CDR3 covers 12 residues. Deletions cut 1 base from V and 9 bases from J, with 7 bases between. The CDR3 is CASSLEGGPQHF. The CDR3 DNA follows: TGTGCCAGCAGTTTAGAGGGAGGGCCCCAGCATTTT.

V and J are TRBV6-5 and TRBJ1-1; D possibly corresponds to TRBD1 (5 bases). Per germline, CDR1 MNHEY and CDR2 SVGAGI. The CDR3 length is 11 residues. Trimming pared 4 bases from V and 11 bases from J, leaving 11 bases between. CDR3 DNA sequence: TGTGCCAGCAGTTTGGGACCGAGGGCTTTCTTT. This codes for CASSLGPRAFF.

The V and J genes are TRBV6-5 and TRBJ1-2; no definite D call. This CDR3 has 13 residues. Germline assignment: CDR1 MNHEY and CDR2 SVGAGI. The germline V and J ends were trimmed by 6 bases and 1 base, with 9 bases remaining between them. CDR3 bases: TGTGCCAGCAGCCTTGGACTTAACTATGGCTACACCTTC. Its protein product is CASSLGLNYGYTF.

The chain carries TRBV5-1 and TRBJ2-1; possible D gene TRBD1, 6 bases. Germline V gives CDR1 SGHRS, CDR2 YFSETQ. This CDR3 has 15 residues. V was trimmed by 0 bases and J by 6 bases, leaving 13 bases between them. CDR3 protein: CASSLEAGVVNEQFF. The CDR3 DNA follows: TGCGCCAGCAGCTTGGAGGCAGGGGTAGTCAATGAGCAGTTCTTC.

The V call is TRBV6-5, the J call TRBJ1-3; 7 bases agree with TRBD1. CDR1 and CDR2 from the germline V gene are MNHEY and SVGAGI. The CDR3 is made up of 14 amino acids. V shed 6 bases, J shed 4 bases, and the junction held 6 bases outside the gene matches. CDR3 amino acids: CASRATGRGNTIYF. The CDR3 DNA reads as TGTGCCAGCAGGGCGACAGGGAGAGGAAACACCATATATTTT.

This chain connects TRBV9 to TRBJ1-2; no reliable D call. The CDR3 loop spans 14 amino acids. Germline V gene data show CDR1 as SGDLS and CDR2 as YYNGEE. V was clipped by 0 bases and J by 10 bases, with 16 bases between them. CDR3 sequence: CASSVALGVRVYTF. CDR3 DNA: TGTGCCAGCAGCGTAGCTCTTGGGGTGCGAGTCTACACCTTC.

The chain has TRBV2 and TRBJ1-1, with TRBD1 matching 7 bases. V trimming: 9 bases; J trimming: 1 base; junction bases outside the gene matches: 8. There are 14 residues in the CDR3. Germline V lookup: CDR1 SNHLY, CDR2 FYNNEI. CDR3 region: CARPRQGTNTEAFF. The CDR3, as DNA: TGTGCCAGGCCAAGACAGGGAACGAACACTGAAGCTTTCTTT.

The chain links TRBV11-3 to TRBJ1-1; TRBD1 might be the D (6 bases). V gave up 3 bases and J gave up 8 bases, with 16 bases separating them. The CDR3 has 14 amino acids. Germline V lookup: CDR1 SGHNT, CDR2 YENEEA. The CDR3 DNA is TGTGCCAGCAGCTTGGGGGGCAGCCCTGCCGAAGCTTTCTTT. It codes for CASSLGGSPAEAFF.

The chain carries TRBV5-1 and TRBJ2-2; 8 bases agree with TRBD2. Germline assignment: CDR1 SGHRS and CDR2 YFSETQ. The V and J ends lost 4 bases and 6 bases, in that order; junction bases with no gene match: 8. The CDR3 is made up of 15 amino acids. In DNA, the CDR3 is TGCGCCAGCAGCCGGAGCGGGAGTTATCCCGGGGAGCTGTTTTTT. This encodes CASSRSGSYPGELFF.

The chain has TRBV29-1 and TRBJ1-3; weak D call: TRBD1 (5 bases). V lost 3 bases, J lost 5 bases, and 8 bases lay in between. CDR3 length: 12 residues. The germline gives CDR1 SQVTM, CDR2 ANQGSEA. The chain's CDR3 is CSVEAGRNTIYF. The DNA of the CDR3 is TGCAGCGTTGAGGCAGGGAGAAACACCATATATTTT.

The rearrangement joins TRBV19 to TRBJ1-2, with a weak D call TRBD1 (6 bases). The germline V gene encodes CDR1 LNHDA and CDR2 SQIVND (reference sequence). The length of the CDR3 is 15 residues. Trimming cost V 3 bases and J 2 bases, with 13 bases left between them. The CDR3 DNA reads TGTGCCAGTAGTATTTCAGGGGCTCGAAACTATGGCTACACCTTC. Protein sequence: CASSISGARNYGYTF.

The chain uses TRBV7-2 and TRBJ2-1; tentatively, D is TRBD1 or TRBD2 (5 bases each). Trimming pared 3 bases from V and 7 bases from J, leaving 10 bases between. The germline gives CDR1 SGHTA, CDR2 FQGNSA. This CDR3 contains 13 residues. CDR3 coding DNA: TGTGCCAGCAGCTTGGGATGGGGGAATGAGCAGTTCTTC. Encoded protein: CASSLGWGNEQFF.

V and J are TRBV14 and TRBJ2-5; D call uncertain. The CDR3 sequence is 13 residues long. V was clipped by 2 bases and J by 2 bases, with 6 bases between them. Germline lookup yields CDR1 SGHDN and CDR2 FVKESK. The CDR3 sequence: CASSQRAQETQYF. CDR3 bases: TGTGCCAGCAGCCAACGGGCGCAAGAGACCCAGTACTTC.

This sequence joins TRBV7-9 and TRBJ2-3; D gene ambiguous. Per the germline V gene, CDR1 is SEHNR and CDR2 is FQNEAQ (reference sequence). V was trimmed by 5 bases and J by 3 bases, leaving 15 bases between them. CDR3 length: 15 amino acids. CDR3 loop: CASSPKKRLTDTQYF. Here the CDR3 DNA reads TGTGCCAGCAGCCCAAAAAAGAGACTGACAGATACGCAGTATTTT.

The chain carries TRBV4-2 and TRBJ1-6; a weak D match, TRBD1 (5 bases). Germline assignment: CDR1 LGHNA and CDR2 YNFKEQ. The germline V and J ends were trimmed by 4 bases and 8 bases, with 18 bases remaining between them. CDR3 size: 16 residues. CDR3 in DNA: TGTGCCAGCAGCCCCCAAGGGTGGGGGTCTGATTCACCCCTCCACTTT. Its protein product is CASSPQGWGSDSPLHF.

The chain couples TRBV2 to TRBJ1-1; D is unresolved. The V gene lost 4 bases and the J gene lost 0 bases, with 9 bases spanning the gap. The CDR3 is made up of 14 amino acids. Germline V lookup: CDR1 SNHLY, CDR2 FYNNEI. CDR3 nucleotides: TGTGCCAGCAGTGGAGGAGACATGAACACTGAAGCTTTCTTT. The encoded protein is CASSGGDMNTEAFF.

The gene calls are TRBV19 and TRBJ1-5, with TRBD1 as a possible D gene (6 bases). With 3 bases removed from V and 5 bases from J, the gap between germline ends came to 17 bases. The CDR3 spans 16 residues. CDR1 is LNHDA and CDR2 is SQIVND in the germline V gene (reference sequence). The CDR3 DNA is TGTGCCAGTAGTATCCAGGCCGCCAGGGGCTATCAGCCCCAGCATTTT. Its protein is CASSIQAARGYQPQHF. The whole variable domain, filled in from reference TRBV19 and TRBJ1-5, reads DGGITQSPKYLFRKEGQNVTLSCEQNLNHDAMYWYRQDPGQGLRLIYYSQIVNDFQKGDIAEGYSVSREKKESFPLTVTSAQKNPTAFYLCASSIQAARGYQPQHFGDGTRLSIL.

The V call is TRBV5-1, the J call TRBJ1-5, with D unresolved. V was cut by 4 bases and J by 0 bases, with 20 bases left in between. Looked up from germline, CDR1 is SGHRS and CDR2 is YFSETQ. The CDR3 length is 18 residues. As DNA, the CDR3 is TGCGCCAGCAGCCCATCCCCGTTTTCGGGTCTTAGCAATCAGCCCCAGCATTTT. Translating it yields CASSPSPFSGLSNQPQHF.

This chain uses TRBV5-1 with TRBJ2-3; D may be TRBD1 (6 bases). Germline V lookup: CDR1 SGHRS, CDR2 YFSETQ. Trimming removed 0 bases at V and 2 bases at J, with 10 bases between. This CDR3 is 15 amino acids long. CDR3 DNA sequence: TGCGCCAGCAGCTTGGCCAGGGGTCTCACAGATACGCAGTATTTT. It yields the protein CASSLARGLTDTQYF. Full variable domain (missing parts from reference TRBV5-1 and TRBJ2-3): KAGVTQTPRYLIKTRGQQVTLSCSPISGHRSVSWYQQTPGQGLQFLFEYFSETQRNKGNFPGRFSGRQFSNSRSEMNVSTLELGDSALYLCASSLARGLTDTQYFGPGTRLTVL.

The V gene is TRBV30, the J gene TRBJ2-7; unclear D gene. The CDR3 has 13 amino acids. With 4 bases removed from V and 4 bases from J, the gap between germline ends came to 14 bases. Germline CDR1 GTSNPN, CDR2 SVGIG (reference sequence). In DNA form, the CDR3 reads TGTGCCTGGACCCAGTCCTGGGGTTACGAGCAGTACTTC. It is translated as CAWTQSWGYEQYF.

V usage is TRBV2 and J usage is TRBJ2-5; 8 bases align to TRBD2. This CDR3 is built from 15 residues. Trimming at V came to 10 bases and at J to 2 bases, leaving 12 bases not matched to a gene. Germline V gene data show CDR1 as SNHLY and CDR2 as FYNNEI. The CDR3 coding sequence is TGTGCCATCATCGCTCGGGGGGGAGAGCAAGAGACCCAGTACTTC. This sequence encodes CAIIARGGEQETQYF.

A single count supports this clone. The CDR3 sequence: CASSFTTMNTEAFF. CDR3 nucleotides: TGTGCCAGCAGCTTCACTACTATGAACACTGAAGCTTTCTTT. This chain joins TRBV7-2 and TRBJ1-1, with no clear D. Germline values: CDR1 SGHTA, CDR2 FQGNSA. CDR3 length equals 14 residues. The ends were cut back, 3 bases at V and 0 bases at J, with 8 bases in the middle.

This chain connects TRBV11-2 to TRBJ2-7; 9 bases are a match to TRBD2. CDR1 and CDR2 from the germline V gene are SGHAT and FQNNGV. V was pared by 5 bases and J by 5 bases, with 10 bases of the junction left unmatched. The CDR3 runs 15 residues. CDR3 sequence reads: CASSPRASGNNEQYF. The CDR3 region has the DNA TGTGCCAGCAGCCCCCGAGCTAGCGGGAATAACGAGCAGTACTTC. The whole variable domain, filled in from reference TRBV11-2 and TRBJ2-7, reads EAGVAQSPRYKIIEKRQSVAFWCNPISGHATLYWYQQILGQGPKLLIQFQNNGVVDDSQLPKDRFSAERLKGVDSTLKIQPAKLEDSAVYLCASSPRASGNNEQYFGPGTRLTVT.

The chain has TRBV19 and TRBJ2-4; TRBD1 matches 7 bases. V trimming: 6 bases; J trimming: 6 bases; junction bases outside the gene matches: 5. The length of the CDR3 is 13 residues. Germline CDR1 is LNHDA and CDR2 is SQIVND (reference sequence). This CDR3 reads CASRTGLGNIQYF. The DNA for the CDR3 is TGTGCCAGTAGGACAGGGCTCGGAAACATTCAGTACTTC. Filled out from reference TRBV19 and TRBJ2-4, the complete variable domain reads DGGITQSPKYLFRKEGQNVTLSCEQNLNHDAMYWYRQDPGQGLRLIYYSQIVNDFQKGDIAEGYSVSREKKESFPLTVTSAQKNPTAFYLCASRTGLGNIQYFGAGTRLSVL.

V usage is TRBV11-2 and J usage is TRBJ2-5; D call uncertain. Deletions cut 1 base from V and 2 bases from J, with 8 bases between. This CDR3 region has 14 residues. Per germline, CDR1 SGHAT and CDR2 FQNNGV. This chain's CDR3 is CASSLGFWQETQYF. The DNA of the CDR3 is TGTGCCAGCAGCTTAGGGTTCTGGCAAGAGACCCAGTACTTC.

The chain recombines TRBV20-1 with TRBJ1-1; TRBD1 matches at 7 bases. J gave up 4 bases and V 3 bases, and 8 bases lay outside the gene matches. This CDR3 region has 14 residues. Germline V gene sequence: CDR1 DFQATT, CDR2 SNEGSKA (reference sequence). CDR3 sequence (DNA): TGCAGTGCTAGTCAGGGGGTCGTCCGCACTGAAGCTTTCTTT. This translates into CSASQGVVRTEAFF.

CDR3 coding DNA: TGTGCCAGCAGTAAAATCCCGGGACAGAACACAGATACGCAGTATTTT. Translated, it gives CASSKIPGQNTDTQYF. V and J are TRBV6-4 and TRBJ2-3; 7 bases agree with TRBD1. CDR1 and CDR2 (germline): MRHNA, SNTAGT. CDR3 length: 16 amino acids. The ends lost 5 bases at V and 2 bases at J; junction bases unmatched: 10.

This chain uses TRBV6-5 with TRBJ2-7; the D gene is possibly TRBD2 (6 bases). V gave up 11 bases and J gave up 4 bases, with 18 bases separating them. Looked up from germline, CDR1 is MNHEY and CDR2 is SVGAGI. This CDR3 has 13 residues. The CDR3 region is CAGGKGPGYEQYF. The DNA for the CDR3 is TGTGCCGGGGGGAAGGGACCAGGTTACGAGCAGTACTTC.

The rearrangement joins TRBV6-5 to TRBJ2-2, with D perhaps matching TRBD1 or TRBD2 (5 bases each). V lost 0 bases and J 7 bases, leaving 9 bases between the germline ends. Germline V gene data show CDR1 as MNHEY and CDR2 as SVGAGI. The CDR3 sequence is 14 residues long. The CDR3 nucleotides read TGTGCCAGCAGTTACTCGAGGGGTATCGGGGAGCTGTTTTTT. Translated, it gives CASSYSRGIGELFF.

The J gene is TRBJ1-2, the V gene TRBV5-1; 8 nucleotides line up with TRBD1. V dropped 2 bases and J dropped 8; count of bases not matched to a gene: 5. The CDR3 contains 13 residues. Germline loops: CDR1 SGHRS, CDR2 YFSETQ. The CDR3 nucleotides read TGCGCCAGCAGCTTTCAACAGGGGGGAGGCTACACCTTC. Residues: CASSFQQGGGYTF.

The chain uses TRBV3-1 (or the pseudogene TRBV3-2) and TRBJ1-6; no clear D. Trimming pared 0 bases from V and 7 bases from J, leaving 13 bases between. Germline V CDR1 and CDR2: LGHDT, YNNKEL (reference sequence). The CDR3 runs to 16 residues. The CDR3 nucleotides are TGTGCCAGCAGCCAAGATTTTGCGGGAGCGAATTCACCCCTCCACTTT. Translating it yields CASSQDFAGANSPLHF.